Sequencing of this T cell receptor beta chain was carried out in a study of brain T cells in children with intractable seizures. The ends were cut back, 4 bases at V and 1 base at J, with 7 bases in the middle. The CDR3 length is 12 residues. Germline CDR1 GTSNPN, CDR2 SVGIG (reference sequence). Produced via immunoSEQ multiplex PCR; TCRdb's table is partial and in-frame only. The sample shows tens of thousands of clones, approximately 89% of them seen only once. Surgery cases with the highest brain T cell transcript signatures were chosen for sequencing. The receptor comes from a girl aged 2 to 9 with Rasmussen encephalitis and intractable seizures. Sequencing was performed on peripheral blood, taken at surgery. The chain uses TRBV30 and TRBJ1-1, with D tentatively TRBD1 (6 bases). The CDR3 sequence is CAWIGGNTEAFF. DNA for the CDR3: TGTGCCTGGATAGGGGGGAACACTGAAGCTTTCTTT.